These T cell receptor beta chains were read from a single sample in a study of regulatory T cells in long-lasting Graves disease. TCRdb analysed the multiplex PCR reads with MiXCR anew, one entry per CDR3 protein. The sample records 400,000 to 500,000 distinct CDR3 sequences, about 15% being singletons. The sample was also linked to a second study, of T cells in Graves' hyperthyroidism and ophthalmopathy.

This specimen was peripheral blood mononuclear cells (PBMCs), taken at new diagnosis, from a patient treated with antithyroid drugs. Source of these receptors: a woman in her thirties or forties with Graves disease. Both conserved end residues are part of each CDR3.

length: 16
J: TRBJ2-5
V: TRBV7-3
CDR3: CASSLGLKGERETQYF

length: 16
J: TRBJ2-5
V: TRBV7-3
CDR3: CASSLTAGEAQETQYF

length: 14
J: TRBJ2-7
V: TRBV6-1
CDR3: CASKTDRIAYEQYF

length: 16
J: TRBJ1-1
V: TRBV7-3
CDR3: CASSLNPRGMNTEAFF

length: 14
J: TRBJ2-7
V: TRBV28
CDR3: CASSPGLAGVEQYF

length: 16
J: TRBJ2-3
V: TRBV7-9
CDR3: CASSPRQGTGTDTQYF

length: 12
J: TRBJ1-3
V: TRBV30
CDR3: CAWNRVGNTIYF

length: 18
J: TRBJ2-7
V: TRBV7-9
CDR3: CASSFPNRLAGNSYEQYF

length: 16
J: TRBJ2-3
V: TRBV18
CDR3: CASSPPTGQGTDTQYF

length: 14
J: TRBJ2-1
V: TRBV30
CDR3: CAWFGGTKDNEQFF

length: 14
J: TRBJ2-5
V: TRBV11-3
CDR3: CASSPGGVDETQYF

length: 16
J: TRBJ2-7
V: TRBV20-1
CDR3: CSARPGTSGSFHEQYF

length: 13
J: TRBJ2-3
V: TRBV29-1
CDR3: CSVSGTSPDTQYF

length: 14
J: TRBJ1-2
V: TRBV5-6
CDR3: CASSLRQGVYGYTF

length: 14
J: TRBJ2-7
V: TRBV10-3
CDR3: CAISVREGGYEQYF

length: 16
J: TRBJ2-1
V: TRBV14
CDR3: CASSPWRYPQGGEQFF

length: 15
J: TRBJ2-3
V: TRBV20-1
CDR3: CSARPLAGFTDTQYF

length: 13
J: TRBJ1-2
V: TRBV6-5
CDR3: CASSYSRGYGYTF

length: 14
J: TRBJ2-7
V: TRBV19
CDR3: CASRPGRGSYEQYF

length: 11
J: TRBJ2-3
V: TRBV18
CDR3: CASPTRDTQYF

length: 14
J: TRBJ1-5
V: TRBV28
CDR3: CASKYGAGGMPQHF

length: 12
J: TRBJ2-1
V: TRBV6-1
CDR3: CASRHTGTQQFF

length: 12
J: TRBJ2-3
V: TRBV11-2
CDR3: CASRFSTDTQYF

length: 16
J: TRBJ2-7
V: TRBV7-6
CDR3: CASSLGGGTGSYEQYF

length: 14
J: TRBJ2-1
V: TRBV19
CDR3: CATLGDLKYNEQFF

length: 10
J: TRBJ1-1
V: TRBV12-3/TRBV12-4
CDR3: CASTRDGAFF

length: 14
J: TRBJ1-1
V: TRBV27
CDR3: CASSSIQGDVEAFF

length: 13
J: TRBJ2-5
V: TRBV2
CDR3: CASYGTSSQTQYF

length: 14
J: TRBJ2-1
V: TRBV11-1
CDR3: CASSPQSPNNEQFF

length: 14
J: TRBJ2-1
V: TRBV3-1
CDR3: CASSPRDYLREQFF

length: 14
J: TRBJ2-1
V: TRBV12-3/TRBV12-4
CDR3: CASSLIAGGDEQFF

length: 13
J: TRBJ1-2
V: TRBV28
CDR3: CASSPGHNYGYTF

length: 14
J: TRBJ2-1
V: TRBV6-2/TRBV6-3
CDR3: CASSTRYRGNEQFF

length: 18
J: TRBJ2-7
V: TRBV30
CDR3: CAWSDPSLRDRVSSEQYF

length: 21
J: TRBJ2-1
V: TRBV19
CDR3: CASSRGRTSGRVGWTYNEQFF

length: 14
J: TRBJ2-7
V: TRBV5-1
CDR3: CASSWTGGQDEQYF

length: 13
J: TRBJ2-1
V: TRBV7-9
CDR3: CASSYMDLTEQFF

length: 14
J: TRBJ2-1
V: TRBV27
CDR3: CASRSDGGNNEQFF

length: 14
J: TRBJ2-7
V: TRBV7-6
CDR3: CASSESGQDNEQYF

length: 14
J: TRBJ2-1
V: TRBV5-1
CDR3: CASSFFSGYNEQFF